This passage covers 30 T cell receptor beta chains from one sample sequenced in a study of T-cell reconstitution after alpha-beta-depleted transplantation in children. The library targeted TCRbeta and was prepared with unique molecular identifiers. TCRdb re-called the PCR reads with MiXCR, one entry per CDR3 protein. The profile shows 100,000 to 120,000 distinct CDR3 sequences, 5% to 8% of them singletons. This sample comprised PBMCs, mostly from graft donor cells, obtained 360 days after TCRalphabeta/CD19-depleted stem cell transplant. These receptors came from a male patient aged 2-15 years who had a stem cell transplant for acute lymphoblastic leukemia, so the T cells may come from the graft donor.

This clonotype was seen repeatedly, ten times or more. V and J are TRBV5-1 and TRBJ2-7, with 12 positions matching TRBD2. The CDR3 is 15 residues long. The germline V gene has CDR1 SGHRS and CDR2 YFSETQ. After removal of 4 bases from V and 4 bases from J, the junction contained 6 bases not matched to a gene. The chain's CDR3 is CASSRLAGGQYEQYF. The CDR3 nucleotides read TGCGCCAGCAGCCGTCTAGCGGGAGGGCAGTACGAGCAGTACTTC.

The chain uses TRBV7-9 and TRBJ2-1; D gene ambiguous. V was pared by 1 base and J by 10 bases, with 11 bases between. The CDR3 totals 13 residues. Germline lookup yields CDR1 SEHNR and CDR2 FQNEAQ (reference sequence). In DNA, the CDR3 is TGTGCCAGCAGCTTAGGAACGGCGCAGGAGCAGTTCTTC. Translated: CASSLGTAQEQFF.

The table lists this clonotype with a few counts. J is TRBJ2-3 and V is TRBV9; D assignment may be TRBD1 or TRBD2 (6 bases each). Germline-derived CDR1 and CDR2 are SGDLS and YYNGEE. This CDR3 contains 18 residues. V shed 0 bases and J shed 5 bases, with 22 bases lying between them. CDR3 DNA: TGTGCCAGCAGCGTAGCGGGGGCCACTGGGCTTAAAGAAGATACGCAGTATTTT. It is translated as CASSVAGATGLKEDTQYF.

This clonotype was observed many times. The J gene is TRBJ2-2, the V gene TRBV6-1, with D maybe TRBD1 (5 bases). With 8 bases removed from V and 5 bases from J, the gap between germline ends came to 12 bases. Germline assignment: CDR1 MNHNS and CDR2 SASEGT. CDR3 length equals 13 residues. The CDR3 spells CASSRQLTGELFF. The CDR3 DNA reads as TGTGCCAGCTCCCGACAGCTAACCGGGGAGCTGTTTTTT.

This clonotype occurred a few times. This sequence joins TRBV27 and TRBJ2-1; no reliable D call. Per the germline V gene, CDR1 is MNHEY and CDR2 is SMNVEV (reference sequence). The CDR3 is made up of 15 amino acids. Trimming took off 4 bases at V and 0 bases at J, with 10 bases between the two ends. As DNA, the CDR3 is TGTGCCAGCAGTTCGCCCCGAAGCTCCTACAATGAGCAGTTCTTC. Its protein is CASSSPRSSYNEQFF.

The sample holds many counts of this clonotype. V and J are TRBV19 and TRBJ1-1; D is uncertain. From germline, CDR1 is LNHDA and CDR2 SQIVND (reference sequence). Trimming took off 10 bases at V and 1 base at J, with 7 bases between the two ends. There are 11 residues in the CDR3. The CDR3 loop reads CATLGNTEAFF. The CDR3 DNA reads as TGTGCCACCCTCGGGAACACTGAAGCTTTCTTT. Full variable domain (rest looked up from reference TRBV19 and TRBJ1-1): DGGITQSPKYLFRKEGQNVTLSCEQNLNHDAMYWYRQDPGQGLRLIYYSQIVNDFQKGDIAEGYSVSREKKESFPLTVTSAQKNPTAFYLCATLGNTEAFFGQGTRLTVV.

This clonotype occurred many times. The rearrangement links TRBV7-9 to TRBJ2-7; D remains ambiguous. CDR3 length equals 12 residues. Germline-derived CDR1 and CDR2 are SEHNR and FQNEAQ (reference sequence). Trimming shortened V by 3 bases and J by 3 bases, and 6 bases separated the two germline ends. CDR3 bases: TGTGCCAGCAGCTTCTTATACTACGAGCAGTACTTC. Its protein product is CASSFLYYEQYF.

DNA for the CDR3: TGTGCCAGCAGCGCAGGGGGTAAATCTACCTATAATTCACCCCTCCACTTT. This encodes CASSAGGKSTYNSPLHF. This chain uses TRBV9 with TRBJ1-6; TRBD1 matches 7 bases. V shed 3 bases, J shed 2 bases, and the junction held 8 bases outside the gene matches. Per the germline V gene, CDR1 is SGDLS and CDR2 is YYNGEE. There are 17 residues in the CDR3.

In its sample, this clonotype was seen many times. V and J are TRBV5-1 and TRBJ2-7; TRBD1 matches at 7 bases. Germline V gene sequence: CDR1 SGHRS, CDR2 YFSETQ. J lost 4 bases, V lost 4 bases, and 8 bases had no gene match. This CDR3 is built from 14 residues. This chain's CDR3 is CASSRATGLYEQYF. DNA of the CDR3: TGCGCCAGCAGCCGGGCGACAGGGCTATACGAGCAGTACTTC.

This clonotype was seen at least ten times. This sequence joins TRBV3-1 and TRBJ2-7; 9 bases match TRBD2. Trimming at V came to 2 bases and at J to 6 bases, leaving 8 bases not matched to a gene. The CDR3 has 15 amino acids. Germline CDR1 reads LGHDT; CDR2 reads YNNKEL (reference sequence). This CDR3 is CASSQKASGTLEQYF. The CDR3, as DNA: TGTGCCAGCAGCCAAAAGGCTAGCGGGACTCTCGAGCAGTACTTC.

This sequence joins TRBV20-1 and TRBJ1-2, with 7 bases lining up with TRBD1. The CDR3 consists of 14 residues. Germline assignment: CDR1 DFQATT and CDR2 SNEGSKA (reference sequence). V lost 7 bases and J lost 10; bases outside the gene matches: 18. The CDR3 nucleotides are TGCAGTGGCATGGCGACAGGGAGGGTGGTGGACTACACCTTC. This encodes CSGMATGRVVDYTF.

This clonotype was observed at least ten times. The rearrangement joins TRBV4-3 to TRBJ2-3; 9 positions match TRBD2. In germline, CDR1 is LGHNA, CDR2 YSLEER. This CDR3 region has 14 residues. V lost 5 bases to trimming and J lost 8 bases; unmatched junction nucleotides: 8. The CDR3 sequence: CASSSQAGGTTQYF. As DNA, the CDR3 is TGCGCCAGCAGCTCACAGGCGGGGGGGACTACGCAGTATTTT.

This chain connects TRBV28 to TRBJ2-5, with D perhaps TRBD1 (5 bases). Trimming cost V 10 bases and J 2 bases, with 11 bases left between them. Germline V gives CDR1 MDHEN, CDR2 SYDVKM. The CDR3 has 12 residues. As DNA, the CDR3 is TGTGCCACTCTCGACAGTCAAGAGACCCAGTACTTC. This sequence encodes CATLDSQETQYF.

This clonotype was seen repeatedly, ten times or more. The genes are TRBV6-2 or TRBV6-3 and TRBJ1-1, with D possibly TRBD1 on 6 matching bases. This CDR3 spans 13 amino acids. Per germline, CDR1 MNHEY and CDR2 SVGEGT. Trimming took off 8 bases at V and 4 bases at J, with 14 bases between the two ends. CDR3 DNA: TGTGCCAGCGTGTTACAGGGTTTCACTGAAGCTTTCTTT. It yields the protein CASVLQGFTEAFF.

This clonotype was picked up many times. The chain carries TRBV29-1 and TRBJ1-2; D gene unclear. Germline V gives CDR1 SQVTM, CDR2 ANQGSEA. The CDR3 totals 16 residues. Between the trimmed V and J ends, which lost 7 bases and 1 base, there was a span of 22 bases. For the CDR3, the DNA is TGCAGCGCCCGAGCTGGGGAGGGTACCTTTAACTATGGCTACACCTTC. It translates to CSARAGEGTFNYGYTF.

This clonotype was found a few times. The chain has TRBV29-1 and TRBJ1-2, with no clear D. Germline-derived CDR1 and CDR2 are SQVTM and ANQGSEA. CDR3 length equals 17 residues. Trimming cost V 6 bases and J 8 bases, with 31 bases left between them. Here the CDR3 reads CSVRPLRGRPRGYGYTF. The CDR3 DNA reads as TGCAGCGTCCGTCCCCTCCGGGGTAGGCCCAGAGGGTACGGCTACACCTTC.

This clonotype has at least ten counts. This CDR3 reads CASKLLRSYNSPLHF. CDR3 nucleotides: TGTGCCAGCAAACTCCTTAGGTCCTATAATTCACCCCTCCACTTT. This chain joins TRBV28 and TRBJ1-6, with D unresolved. Trimming stripped 7 bases from V and 1 base from J, with 11 bases between. This CDR3 contains 15 residues. CDR1 is MDHEN, CDR2 SYDVKM, per germline.

J is TRBJ2-7 and V is TRBV28; 7 bases are a match to TRBD1. CDR3 length: 15 residues. V gave up 3 bases and J gave up 2 bases; unmatched junction bases: 7. Germline V lookup: CDR1 MDHEN, CDR2 SYDVKM. The CDR3 coding sequence is TGTGCCAGCAGTTTTAGGGGGCAAGTCGCCTACGAGCAGTACTTC. Translating it yields CASSFRGQVAYEQYF.

This clonotype was recorded many times. The V gene is TRBV7-8, the J gene TRBJ2-7; D call uncertain. Germline V gene sequence: CDR1 SGHVS, CDR2 FQNEAQ. Trimming left V 1 base short and J 6 bases short, with 13 bases between. The CDR3 spans 14 residues. The CDR3 sequence is CASSLVTPKGEQYF. In DNA form, the CDR3 reads TGTGCCAGCAGCTTAGTCACCCCAAAGGGCGAGCAGTACTTC.

This clonotype was observed at least ten times. This chain joins TRBV4-3 and TRBJ2-1, with 14 bases fitting TRBD2. Germline V gene data show CDR1 as LGHNA and CDR2 as YSLEER. This CDR3 has 17 amino acids. V lost 5 bases and J lost 6; bases outside the gene matches: 9. The CDR3 nucleotides are TGCGCCAGCAGCGGTCGACAGGGACTAGCGGGAGTCAATGAGCAGTTCTTC. As protein: CASSGRQGLAGVNEQFF.

This clonotype was detected many times. This chain joins TRBV5-6 and TRBJ2-1, with TRBD1 matching over 7 bases. With 2 bases clipped from V and 3 bases from J, the junction kept 5 bases outside the gene matches. The V gene's germline CDR1 is SGHDT and CDR2 YYEEEE. CDR3 length: 15 residues. The CDR3 sequence is CASSFVRQGYNEQFF. CDR3 DNA: TGTGCCAGCAGCTTCGTGAGACAGGGCTACAATGAGCAGTTCTTC.

This clonotype was recorded many times. The chain employs TRBV2 and TRBJ2-6; weak D call: TRBD1 (5 bases). The CDR3 loop spans 19 amino acids. Germline assignment: CDR1 SNHLY and CDR2 FYNNEI. Trimming stripped 0 bases from V and 0 bases from J, with 15 bases between. The CDR3 loop reads CASSEALFGHPSGANVLTF. The CDR3 nucleotides are TGTGCCAGCAGTGAAGCGCTTTTTGGACACCCCTCTGGGGCCAACGTCCTGACTTTC.

In this sample, this clonotype turned up many times. This sequence joins TRBV11-2 and TRBJ2-7; D possibly uses TRBD1 or TRBD2 (5 bases each). CDR3 length equals 13 residues. The V and J ends lost 1 base and 7 bases respectively, with 11 bases between them. CDR1 SGHAT and CDR2 FQNNGV come from the germline V gene. Here the CDR3 DNA reads TGTGCCAGCAGCTTAGGGTTGGGACGAGAGCAGTACTTC. It specifies CASSLGLGREQYF.

This clonotype was counted between two and nine times. The genes are TRBV14 and TRBJ2-1; TRBD1 agrees at 7 bases. The V and J ends lost 0 bases and 9 bases, in that order; junction bases with no gene match: 5. Per germline, CDR1 SGHDN and CDR2 FVKESK. The CDR3 sequence is 14 residues long. CDR3: CASSQETGDIEQFF. DNA of the CDR3: TGTGCCAGCAGCCAAGAAACAGGGGACATTGAGCAGTTCTTC.

The V and J genes are TRBV7-7 and TRBJ2-3, with TRBD2 identical over 10 bases. CDR3 length: 19 amino acids. The germline gives CDR1 SSHAT, CDR2 FNYEAQ (reference sequence). V was clipped by 1 base and J by 1 base; unmatched bases: 11. CDR3 sequence reads: CASSLGPYPLAGGTDTQYF. CDR3 coding DNA: TGTGCCAGCAGCTTAGGGCCGTACCCCCTAGCGGGGGGCACAGATACGCAGTATTTT. Together with reference TRBV7-7 and TRBJ2-3, the CDR3 gives the full variable domain: GAGVSQSPRYKVTKRGQDVTLRCDPISSHATLYWYQQALGQGPEFLTYFNYEAQPDKSGLPSDRFSAERPEGSISTLTIQRTEQRDSAMYRCASSLGPYPLAGGTDTQYFGPGTRLTVL.

This clonotype came up many times. The J gene is TRBJ2-5, the V gene TRBV7-9, with 12 bases matching TRBD2. Germline values: CDR1 SEHNR, CDR2 FQNEAQ (reference sequence). The CDR3 is made up of 16 amino acids. The trim removed 6 bases at V and 5 bases at J, leaving 10 bases unmatched. CDR3 loop: CASRHTSGGQRETQYF. For the CDR3, the DNA is TGTGCCAGCAGACATACTAGCGGGGGGCAGAGGGAGACCCAGTACTTC.

This clonotype has ten or more counts. V usage is TRBV29-1 and J usage is TRBJ1-2; D is ambiguous. The V gene lost 8 bases and the J gene lost 8 bases, with 15 bases spanning the gap. The V gene's germline CDR1 is SQVTM and CDR2 ANQGSEA. The CDR3 has 11 residues. CDR3 protein: CSIPRARGYTF. CDR3 nucleotide sequence: TGCAGCATCCCGAGGGCCCGAGGCTACACCTTC. Using reference TRBV29-1 and TRBJ1-2 for the parts outside the CDR3, the full variable domain is SAVISQKPSRDICQRGTSLTIQCQVDSQVTMMFWYRQQPGQSLTLIATANQGSEATYESGFVIDKFPISRPNLTFSTLTVSNMSPEDSSIYLCSIPRARGYTFGSGTRLTVV.

There are many counts of this clonotype. The gene calls are TRBV20-1 and TRBJ1-4; TRBD1 matches 9 bases. The CDR3 has 14 amino acids. V was clipped by 6 bases and J by 8 bases; unmatched bases: 10. Germline loops: CDR1 DFQATT, CDR2 SNEGSKA (reference sequence). The CDR3 bases are TGCAGTGCGACGACAGGGGGGTTTCAGGAAAAACTGTTTTTT. Translating it yields CSATTGGFQEKLFF.

In its sample, this clonotype was seen a few times. This rearrangement joins TRBV7-9 to TRBJ1-1; D remains ambiguous. Per germline, CDR1 SEHNR and CDR2 FQNEAQ (reference sequence). The CDR3 loop spans 15 amino acids. Trimming left V 0 bases short and J 0 bases short, with 8 bases between. The CDR3 reads CASSLAVGLNTEAFF. The DNA of the CDR3 is TGTGCCAGCAGCTTAGCAGTGGGGTTGAACACTGAAGCTTTCTTT.

At least ten counts were recorded for this clonotype. The genes are TRBV6-5 and TRBJ1-1; D perhaps matches TRBD1 (5 bases). Per the germline V gene, CDR1 is MNHEY and CDR2 is SVGAGI. This CDR3 comprises 15 residues. The ends were cut back, 0 bases at V and 0 bases at J, with 8 bases in the middle. CDR3 amino acids: CASSYSGGMNTEAFF. The CDR3 DNA sequence: TGTGCCAGCAGTTACTCGGGGGGGATGAACACTGAAGCTTTCTTT.